The 7 T cell receptor beta chains given below trace back to one sample, sequenced in a study of technical replicates of blood from several donors. Generated by immunoSEQ multiplex PCR, the TCRdb table keeps only in-frame clones and is missing some. Among around 90,000 clones listed, about 93% were seen once. Sequenced input: T cells isolated from PBMCs. The receptors shown here come from a human donor in good health.

The rearrangement uses TRBV28 and TRBJ2-7; D is perhaps TRBD1 (6 bases). V was clipped by 2 bases and J by 2 bases, with 10 bases between them. Germline values: CDR1 MDHEN, CDR2 SYDVKM. The CDR3 totals 14 residues. The CDR3 nucleotides read TGTGCCAGCAGTTTAATAGCAGGGGCCTACGAGCAGTACTTC. Translating gives CASSLIAGAYEQYF. Using reference TRBV28 and TRBJ2-7 for the parts outside the CDR3, the full variable domain is DVKVTQSSRYLVKRTGEKVFLECVQDMDHENMFWYRQDPGLGLRLIYFSYDVKMKEKGDIPEGYSVSREKKERFSLILESASTNQTSMYLCASSLIAGAYEQYFGPGTRLTVT.

The V and J genes are TRBV10-3 and TRBJ2-5; unclear D gene. The CDR3 runs 13 residues. V was pared by 7 bases and J by 4 bases, with 13 bases between. Germline CDR1 reads ENHRY; CDR2 reads SYGVKD. CDR3 residues: CAITPGNGETQYF. CDR3 sequence (DNA): TGTGCCATCACCCCGGGTAACGGAGAGACCCAGTACTTC.

This clone was observed a handful of times. V usage is TRBV6-1 and J usage is TRBJ1-4, with TRBD1 as a possible D gene (5 bases). V was trimmed by 0 bases and J by 4 bases, leaving 12 bases between them. CDR1 is MNHNS, CDR2 SASEGT, per germline. CDR3 length equals 16 residues. This CDR3 is CASSEAVGRGNEKLFF. The CDR3 coding sequence is TGTGCCAGCAGTGAAGCGGTGGGGAGGGGTAATGAAAAACTGTTTTTT.

This chain uses TRBV12-5 with TRBJ1-5; a possible D gene is TRBD1 (5 bases). The germline V and J ends were trimmed by 7 bases and 3 bases, with 13 bases remaining between them. This CDR3 contains 14 residues. Germline assignment: CDR1 LGHNT and CDR2 FRNRAP. The CDR3 DNA reads TGTGCTAGTGCCCGGGGCGGGGCCAATCAGCCCCAGCATTTT. Translating it yields CASARGGANQPQHF.

The V and J genes are TRBV7-2 and TRBJ2-1; 9 bases agree with TRBD2. Germline trimming cut 3 bases from V and 8 bases from J; bases unmatched to any gene: 5. Germline CDR1 is SGHTA and CDR2 is FQGNSA. This CDR3 has 14 amino acids. The CDR3: CASSFMTSGHEQFF. The CDR3 DNA follows: TGTGCCAGCAGCTTCATGACTAGCGGTCATGAGCAGTTCTTC.

The chain joins TRBV4-1 to TRBJ1-1; D not certain. The V end was cut by 7 bases, the J end by 4 bases, with 19 bases between. Germline V gene sequence: CDR1 MGHRA, CDR2 YSYEKL. The CDR3 is 15 amino acids. The CDR3: CASTHYRDAATEAFF. CDR3 nucleotide sequence: TGCGCCAGCACCCACTATCGAGACGCGGCCACTGAAGCTTTCTTT.

This rearrangement joins TRBV15 to TRBJ2-1; D call uncertain. The CDR3 extends over 15 amino acids. Trimming removed 0 bases at V and 4 bases at J, with 10 bases between. CDR1 and CDR2 from the germline V gene are LNHNV and YYDKDF (reference sequence). The CDR3 nucleotides read TGTGCCACCAGCAGAGATACTACTGGATACAATGAGCAGTTCTTC. Protein product: CATSRDTTGYNEQFF.